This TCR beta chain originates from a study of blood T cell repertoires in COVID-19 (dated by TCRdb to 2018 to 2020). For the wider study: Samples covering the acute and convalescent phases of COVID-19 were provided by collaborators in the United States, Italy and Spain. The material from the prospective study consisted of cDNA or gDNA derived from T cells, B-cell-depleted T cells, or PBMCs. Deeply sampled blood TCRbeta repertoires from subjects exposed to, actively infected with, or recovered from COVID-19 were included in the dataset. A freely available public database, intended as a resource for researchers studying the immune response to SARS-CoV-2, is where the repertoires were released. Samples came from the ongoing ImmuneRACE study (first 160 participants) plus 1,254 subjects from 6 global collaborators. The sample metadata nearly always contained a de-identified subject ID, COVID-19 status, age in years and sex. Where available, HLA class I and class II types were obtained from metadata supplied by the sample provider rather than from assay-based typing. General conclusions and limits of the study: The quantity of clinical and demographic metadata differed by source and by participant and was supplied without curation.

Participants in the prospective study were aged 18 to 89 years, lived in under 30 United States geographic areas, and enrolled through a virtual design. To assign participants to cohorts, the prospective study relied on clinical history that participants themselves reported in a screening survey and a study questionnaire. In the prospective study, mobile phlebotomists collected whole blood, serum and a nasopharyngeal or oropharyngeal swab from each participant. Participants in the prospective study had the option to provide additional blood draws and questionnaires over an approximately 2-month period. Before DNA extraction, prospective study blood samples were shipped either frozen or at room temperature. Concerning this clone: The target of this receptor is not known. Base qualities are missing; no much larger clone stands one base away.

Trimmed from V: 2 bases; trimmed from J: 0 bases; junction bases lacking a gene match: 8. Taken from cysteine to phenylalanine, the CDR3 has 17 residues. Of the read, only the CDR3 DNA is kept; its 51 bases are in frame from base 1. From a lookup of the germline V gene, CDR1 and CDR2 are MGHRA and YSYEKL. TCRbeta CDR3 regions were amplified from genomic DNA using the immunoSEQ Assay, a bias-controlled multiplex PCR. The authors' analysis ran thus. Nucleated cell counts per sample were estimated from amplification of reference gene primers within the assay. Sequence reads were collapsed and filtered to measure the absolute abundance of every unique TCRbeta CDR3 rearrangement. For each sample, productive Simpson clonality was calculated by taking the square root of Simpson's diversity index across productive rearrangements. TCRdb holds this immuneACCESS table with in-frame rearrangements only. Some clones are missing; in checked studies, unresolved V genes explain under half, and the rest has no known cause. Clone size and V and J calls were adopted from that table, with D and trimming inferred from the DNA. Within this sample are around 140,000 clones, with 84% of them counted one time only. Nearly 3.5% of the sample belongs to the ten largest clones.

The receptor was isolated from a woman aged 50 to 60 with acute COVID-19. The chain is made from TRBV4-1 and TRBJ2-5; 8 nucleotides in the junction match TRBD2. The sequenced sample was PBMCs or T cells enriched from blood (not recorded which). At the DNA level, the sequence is TGCGCCAGCAGCCAAATCGGAAAGCGGGAGTACCAAGAGACCCAGTACTTC. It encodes CASSQIGKREYQETQYF.